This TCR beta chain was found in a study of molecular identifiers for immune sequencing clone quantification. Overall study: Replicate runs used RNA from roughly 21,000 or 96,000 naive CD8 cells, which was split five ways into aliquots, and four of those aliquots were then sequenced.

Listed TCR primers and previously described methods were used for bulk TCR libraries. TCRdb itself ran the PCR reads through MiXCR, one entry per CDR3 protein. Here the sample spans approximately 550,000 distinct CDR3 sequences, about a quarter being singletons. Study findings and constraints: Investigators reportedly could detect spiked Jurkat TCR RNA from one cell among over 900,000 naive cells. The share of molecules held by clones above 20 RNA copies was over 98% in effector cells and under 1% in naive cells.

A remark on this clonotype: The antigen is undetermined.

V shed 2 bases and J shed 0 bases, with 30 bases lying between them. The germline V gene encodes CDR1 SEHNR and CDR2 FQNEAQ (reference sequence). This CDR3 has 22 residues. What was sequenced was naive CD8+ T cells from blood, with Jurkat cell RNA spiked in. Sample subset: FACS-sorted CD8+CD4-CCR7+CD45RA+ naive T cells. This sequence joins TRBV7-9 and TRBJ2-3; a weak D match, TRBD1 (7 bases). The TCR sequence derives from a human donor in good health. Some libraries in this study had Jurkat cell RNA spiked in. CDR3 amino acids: CASSLTILGGQTIETSTDTQYF. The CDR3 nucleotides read TGTGCCAGCAGCTTAACTATTTTGGGGGGACAGACAATTGAAACTAGCACAGATACGCAGTATTTT.